This T cell receptor (beta chain) is drawn from a study of sequential checkpoint blockade in melanoma. Overall study context: Arm A got nivolumab then ipilimumab; arm B the reverse, 1:1. After both sequences, patients received maintenance nivolumab.

Noted treatment: randomized to nivolumab then ipilimumab (arm A) or the reverse (arm B). DNA-damaging chemotherapy had not been given to any patient beforehand. Sorted cells were live CD3+CD8+, lacking CD19 and CD56, from PBMCs. Some clones are missing from TCRdb's copy, which holds only in-frame ones; the method was immunoSEQ multiplex PCR. The profile shows 13,000 or so clones, about 56% of them singletons. Germline V gene lookup returns CDR1 LGHNA and CDR2 YNFKEQ. CDR3 length equals 16 residues. V was pared by 0 bases and J by 4 bases, with 16 bases between. Sequences were derived from CD8+ T cells sorted from blood (inferred from file names), sampled from a patient given nivolumab and ipilimumab in sequence. This clonotype originated in a human donor with melanoma. The chain recombines TRBV4-2 with TRBJ2-7, with D perhaps matching TRBD2 (6 bases). CDR3 sequence: CASSQDIASVGYEQYF. The CDR3 bases are TGTGCCAGCAGCCAAGATATAGCTAGCGTAGGGTACGAGCAGTACTTC.